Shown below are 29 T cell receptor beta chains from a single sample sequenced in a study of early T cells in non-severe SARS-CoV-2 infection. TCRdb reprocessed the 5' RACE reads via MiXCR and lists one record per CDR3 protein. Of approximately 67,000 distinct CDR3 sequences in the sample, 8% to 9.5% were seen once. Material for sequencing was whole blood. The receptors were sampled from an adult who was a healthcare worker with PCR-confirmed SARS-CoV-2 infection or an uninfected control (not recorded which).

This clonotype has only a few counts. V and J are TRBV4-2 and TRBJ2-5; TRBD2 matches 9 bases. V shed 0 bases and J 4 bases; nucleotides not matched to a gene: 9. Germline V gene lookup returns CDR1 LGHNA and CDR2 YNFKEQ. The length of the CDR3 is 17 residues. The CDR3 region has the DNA TGTGCCAGCAGCCAAGATGCATTAGCGGGAGTCCGAGAGACCCAGTACTTC. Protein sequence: CASSQDALAGVRETQYF.

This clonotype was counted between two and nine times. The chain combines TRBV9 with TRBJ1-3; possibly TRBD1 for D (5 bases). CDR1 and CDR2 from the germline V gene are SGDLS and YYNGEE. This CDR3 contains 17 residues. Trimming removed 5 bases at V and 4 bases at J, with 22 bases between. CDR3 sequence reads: CASSTHPQGIAGNTIYF. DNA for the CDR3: TGTGCCAGCAGTACCCACCCCCAGGGAATCGCCGGAAACACCATATATTTT.

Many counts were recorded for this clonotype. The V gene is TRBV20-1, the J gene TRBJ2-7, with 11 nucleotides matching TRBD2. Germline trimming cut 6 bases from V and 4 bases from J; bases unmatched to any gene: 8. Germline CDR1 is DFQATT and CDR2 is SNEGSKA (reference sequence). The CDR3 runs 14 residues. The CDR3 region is CSAGRTSGLYEQYF. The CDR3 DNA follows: TGCAGTGCCGGCCGGACTAGCGGGTTGTACGAGCAGTACTTC.

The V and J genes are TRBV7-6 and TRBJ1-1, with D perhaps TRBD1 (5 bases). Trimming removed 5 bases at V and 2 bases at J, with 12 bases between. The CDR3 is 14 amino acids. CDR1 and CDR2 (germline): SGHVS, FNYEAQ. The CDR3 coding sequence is TGTGCCAGCAGCCCAGGGACGGAAAACACTGAAGCTTTCTTT. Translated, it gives CASSPGTENTEAFF.

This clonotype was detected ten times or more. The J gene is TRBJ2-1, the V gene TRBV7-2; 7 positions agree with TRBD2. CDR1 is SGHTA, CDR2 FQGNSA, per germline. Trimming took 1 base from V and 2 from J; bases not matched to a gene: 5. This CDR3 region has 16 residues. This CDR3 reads CASSLVASGAYNEQFF. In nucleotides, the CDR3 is TGTGCCAGCAGCTTAGTCGCTAGCGGAGCCTACAATGAGCAGTTCTTC.

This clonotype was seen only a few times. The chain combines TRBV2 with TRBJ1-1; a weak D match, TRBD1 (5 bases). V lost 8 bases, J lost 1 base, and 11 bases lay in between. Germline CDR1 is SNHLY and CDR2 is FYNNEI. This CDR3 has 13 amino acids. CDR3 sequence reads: CASGAQKNTEAFF. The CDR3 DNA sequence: TGTGCCAGCGGGGCACAGAAGAACACTGAAGCTTTCTTT.

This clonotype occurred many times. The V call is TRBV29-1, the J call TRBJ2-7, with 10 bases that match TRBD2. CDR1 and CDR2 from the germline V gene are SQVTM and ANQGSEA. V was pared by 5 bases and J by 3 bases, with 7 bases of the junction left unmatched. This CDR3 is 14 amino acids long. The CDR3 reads CSVSTAGGIYEQYF. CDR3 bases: TGCAGCGTTTCGACAGCGGGGGGGATCTACGAGCAGTACTTC.

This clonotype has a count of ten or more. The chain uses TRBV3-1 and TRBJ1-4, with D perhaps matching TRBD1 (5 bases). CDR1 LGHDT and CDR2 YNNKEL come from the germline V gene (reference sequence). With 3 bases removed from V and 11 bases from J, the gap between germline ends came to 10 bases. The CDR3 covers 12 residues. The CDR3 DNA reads TGTGCCAGCAGCCAGGGTGGGGACAAACTGTTTTTT. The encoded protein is CASSQGGDKLFF.

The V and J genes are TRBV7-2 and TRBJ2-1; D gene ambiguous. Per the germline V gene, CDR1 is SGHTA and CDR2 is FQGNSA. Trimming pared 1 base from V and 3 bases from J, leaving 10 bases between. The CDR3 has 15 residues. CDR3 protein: CASSLGVTYYNEQFF. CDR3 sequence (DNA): TGTGCCAGCAGCTTAGGAGTGACTTACTACAATGAGCAGTTCTTC.

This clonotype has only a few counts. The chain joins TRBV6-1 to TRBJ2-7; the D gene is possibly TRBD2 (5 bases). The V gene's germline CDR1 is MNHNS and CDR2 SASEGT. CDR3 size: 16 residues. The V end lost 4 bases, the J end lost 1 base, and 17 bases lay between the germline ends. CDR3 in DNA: TGTGCCAGCAGTGTACGAGGACTCCTAATTTCCTACGAGCAGTACTTC. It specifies CASSVRGLLISYEQYF.

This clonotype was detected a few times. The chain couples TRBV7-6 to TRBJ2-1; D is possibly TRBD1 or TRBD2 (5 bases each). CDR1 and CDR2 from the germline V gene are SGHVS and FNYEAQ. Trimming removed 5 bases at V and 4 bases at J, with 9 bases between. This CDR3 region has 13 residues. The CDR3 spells CASSRDRYNEQFF. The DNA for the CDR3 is TGTGCCAGCAGCCGGGACCGGTACAATGAGCAGTTCTTC. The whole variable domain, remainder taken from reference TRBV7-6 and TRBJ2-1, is GAGVSQSPRYKVTKRGQDVALRCDPISGHVSLYWYRQALGQGPEFLTYFNYEAQQDKSGLPNDRFSAERPEGSISTLTIQRTEQRDSAMYRCASSRDRYNEQFFGPGTRLTVL.

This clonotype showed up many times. DNA of the CDR3: TGCAGCGTACTGACTAGCGGGAGCGGCACAGATACGCAGTATTTT. Residues: CSVLTSGSGTDTQYF. The chain links TRBV29-1 to TRBJ2-3, with 12 bases fitting TRBD2. V lost 6 bases to trimming and J lost 1 base; unmatched junction nucleotides: 5. The CDR3 covers 15 residues. Germline V CDR1 and CDR2: SQVTM, ANQGSEA.

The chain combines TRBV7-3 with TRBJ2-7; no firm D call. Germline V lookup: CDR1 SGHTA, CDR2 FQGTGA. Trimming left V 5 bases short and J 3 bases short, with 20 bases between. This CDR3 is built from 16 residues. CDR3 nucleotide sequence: TGTGCCAGCAGCCCACGTGGTGGGTCCGGCTTCTACGAGCAGTACTTC. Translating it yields CASSPRGGSGFYEQYF.

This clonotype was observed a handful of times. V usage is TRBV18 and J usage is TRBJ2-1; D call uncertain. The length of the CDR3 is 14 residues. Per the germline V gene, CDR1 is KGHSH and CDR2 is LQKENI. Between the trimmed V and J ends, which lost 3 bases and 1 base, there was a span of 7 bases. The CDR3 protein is CASSPVRSYNEQFF. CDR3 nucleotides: TGTGCCAGCTCACCCGTAAGGTCCTACAATGAGCAGTTCTTC. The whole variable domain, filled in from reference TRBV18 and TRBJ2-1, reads NAGVMQNPRHLVRRRGQEARLRCSPMKGHSHVYWYRQLPEEGLKFMVYLQKENIIDESGMPKERFSAEFPKEGPSILRIQQVVRGDSAAYFCASSPVRSYNEQFFGPGTRLTVL.

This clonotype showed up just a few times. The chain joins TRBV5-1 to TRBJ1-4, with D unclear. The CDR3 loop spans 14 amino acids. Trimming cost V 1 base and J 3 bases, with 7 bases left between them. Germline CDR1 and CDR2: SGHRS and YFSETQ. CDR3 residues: CASSLNAANEKLFF. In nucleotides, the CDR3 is TGCGCCAGCAGCTTGAATGCAGCTAATGAAAAACTGTTTTTT.

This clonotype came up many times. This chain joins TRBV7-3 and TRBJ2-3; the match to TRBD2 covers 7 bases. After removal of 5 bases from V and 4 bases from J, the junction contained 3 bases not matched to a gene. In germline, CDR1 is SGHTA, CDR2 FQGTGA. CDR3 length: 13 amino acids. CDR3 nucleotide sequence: TGTGCCAGCAGCCCCGGACTAGCAGATACGCAGTATTTT. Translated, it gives CASSPGLADTQYF.

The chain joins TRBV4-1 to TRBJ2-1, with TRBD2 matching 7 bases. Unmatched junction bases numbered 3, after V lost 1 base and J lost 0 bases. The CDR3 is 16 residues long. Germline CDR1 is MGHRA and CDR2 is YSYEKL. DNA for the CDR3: TGCGCCAGCAGCCAAGCGGCGGGAGTCTCCTACAATGAGCAGTTCTTC. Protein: CASSQAAGVSYNEQFF.

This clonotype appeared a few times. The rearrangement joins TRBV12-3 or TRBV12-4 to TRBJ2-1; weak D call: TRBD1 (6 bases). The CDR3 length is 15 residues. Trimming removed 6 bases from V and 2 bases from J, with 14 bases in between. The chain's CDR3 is CASSKLRGTYNEQFF. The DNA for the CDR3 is TGTGCCAGCAGCAAACTCAGGGGTACCTACAATGAGCAGTTCTTC.

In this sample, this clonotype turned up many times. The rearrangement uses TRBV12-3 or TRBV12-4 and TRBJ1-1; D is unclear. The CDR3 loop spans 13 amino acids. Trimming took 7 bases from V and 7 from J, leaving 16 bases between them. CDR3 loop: CASTQWVDGEAFF. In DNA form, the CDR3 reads TGTGCCAGCACCCAGTGGGTTGACGGTGAAGCTTTCTTT.

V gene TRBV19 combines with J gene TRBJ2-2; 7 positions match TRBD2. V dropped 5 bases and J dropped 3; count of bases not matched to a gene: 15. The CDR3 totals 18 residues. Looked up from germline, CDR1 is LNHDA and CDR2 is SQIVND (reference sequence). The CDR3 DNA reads TGTGCCAGTAGTGCCCGAGTTGGCGGGAGTGGGGACACCGGGGAGCTGTTTTTT. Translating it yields CASSARVGGSGDTGELFF.

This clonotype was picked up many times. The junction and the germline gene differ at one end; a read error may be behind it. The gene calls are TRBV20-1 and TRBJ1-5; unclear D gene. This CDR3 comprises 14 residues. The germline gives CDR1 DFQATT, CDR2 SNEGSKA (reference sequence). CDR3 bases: TGCAGTGTTAGAGAGGGTTTGAGCAATCAGCCCCAGCATTTT. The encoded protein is CSVREGLSNQPQHF.

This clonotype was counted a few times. CDR3 sequence reads: CASTLRDTFTDTQYF. The CDR3 DNA sequence: TGTGCCAGCACCCTCCGGGACACCTTCACAGATACGCAGTATTTT. The gene calls are TRBV6-6 and TRBJ2-3; possibly TRBD1 for D (6 bases). V lost 7 bases to trimming and J lost 2 bases, with 16 bases between them. Germline V gives CDR1 MNHNY, CDR2 SVGAGI (reference sequence). The CDR3 is made up of 15 amino acids.

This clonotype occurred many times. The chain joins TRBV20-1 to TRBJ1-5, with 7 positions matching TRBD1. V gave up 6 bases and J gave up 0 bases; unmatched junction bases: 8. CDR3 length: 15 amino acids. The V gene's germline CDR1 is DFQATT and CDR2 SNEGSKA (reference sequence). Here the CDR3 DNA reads TGCAGTGCCGCGACAGGGTATTATAGCAATCAGCCCCAGCATTTT. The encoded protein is CSAATGYYSNQPQHF.

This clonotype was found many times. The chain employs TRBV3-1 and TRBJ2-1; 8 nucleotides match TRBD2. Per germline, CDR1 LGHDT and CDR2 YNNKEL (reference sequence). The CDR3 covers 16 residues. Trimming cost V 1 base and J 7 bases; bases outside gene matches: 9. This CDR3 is CASSQAGSGSVNEQFF. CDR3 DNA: TGTGCCAGCAGCCAAGCGGGGAGCGGGAGCGTAAATGAGCAGTTCTTC.

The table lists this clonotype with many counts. CDR3 region: CASSAVTFETQYF. The DNA of the CDR3 is TGTGCCAGCAGTGCCGTTACGTTTGAGACCCAGTACTTC. V gene TRBV2 combines with J gene TRBJ2-5; D is undetermined. CDR1 is SNHLY and CDR2 is FYNNEI in the germline V gene. The length of the CDR3 is 13 residues. The ends were cut back, 4 bases at V and 5 bases at J, with 11 bases in the middle.

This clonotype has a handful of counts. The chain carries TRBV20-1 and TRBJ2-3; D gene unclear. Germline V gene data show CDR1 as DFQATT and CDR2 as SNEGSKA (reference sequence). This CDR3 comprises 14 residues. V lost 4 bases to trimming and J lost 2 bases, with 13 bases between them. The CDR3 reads CSATHPVVTDTQYF. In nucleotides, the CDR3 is TGCAGTGCTACCCATCCGGTGGTCACAGATACGCAGTATTTT.

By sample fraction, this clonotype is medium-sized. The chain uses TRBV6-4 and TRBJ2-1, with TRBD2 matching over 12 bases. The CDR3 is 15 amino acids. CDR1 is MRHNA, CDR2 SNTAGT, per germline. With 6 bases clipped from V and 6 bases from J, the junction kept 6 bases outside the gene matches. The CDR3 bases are TGTGCCAGCAGACCGACTAGCGGGAGTTCCAATGAGCAGTTCTTC. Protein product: CASRPTSGSSNEQFF.

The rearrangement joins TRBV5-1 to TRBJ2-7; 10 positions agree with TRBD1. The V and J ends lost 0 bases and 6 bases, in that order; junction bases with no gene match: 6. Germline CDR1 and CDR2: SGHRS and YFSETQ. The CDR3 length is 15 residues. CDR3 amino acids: CASSLARGQGSEQYF. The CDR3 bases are TGCGCCAGCAGCTTGGCGAGGGGACAGGGGAGCGAGCAGTACTTC.

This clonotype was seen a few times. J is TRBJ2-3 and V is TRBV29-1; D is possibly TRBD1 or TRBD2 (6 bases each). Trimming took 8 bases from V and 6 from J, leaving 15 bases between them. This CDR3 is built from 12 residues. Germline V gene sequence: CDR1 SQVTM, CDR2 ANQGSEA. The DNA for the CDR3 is TGCAGCCCTTCTAGGGGGAGGGATACGCAGTATTTT. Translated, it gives CSPSRGRDTQYF.